Listed here are 24 T cell receptor beta chains from one sample, sequenced in a study of T cell responses to AZD1222 COVID-19 vaccine. TCRdb keeps only in-frame clones here, not all; method: immunoSEQ multiplex PCR. This sample has approximately 130,000 clones, with 80% to 95% found just once. The specimen comprised peripheral blood, sampled on day 0 of AZD1222 vaccination. These receptors were obtained from an adult in good health.

V gene TRBV9 combines with J gene TRBJ1-3, with a possible D match to TRBD1 (5 bases). The CDR3 contains 17 residues. V was clipped by 3 bases and J by 0 bases, with 16 bases between them. Germline CDR1 and CDR2: SGDLS and YYNGEE. The DNA of the CDR3 is TGTGCCAGCAGCGCCATATCGGGGACGAGCTCTGGAAACACCATATATTTT. Translation gives CASSAISGTSSGNTIYF. Full variable domain (outside the CDR3, taken from reference TRBV9 and TRBJ1-3): DSGVTQTPKHLITATGQRVTLRCSPRSGDLSVYWYQQSLDQGLQFLIQYYNGEERAKGNILERFSAQQFPDLHSELNLSSLELGDSALYFCASSAISGTSSGNTIYFGEGSWLTVV.

The rearrangement joins TRBV28 to TRBJ2-2; D remains unclear. This CDR3 has 13 amino acids. V lost 5 bases and J lost 7, with 11 bases in between. Looked up from germline, CDR1 is MDHEN and CDR2 is SYDVKM. The CDR3 sequence: CASSTRKSGELFF. In DNA, the CDR3 is TGTGCCAGCAGTACCCGGAAAAGCGGGGAGCTGTTTTTT.

The V and J genes are TRBV28 and TRBJ1-1; 7 positions agree with TRBD1. V gave up 5 bases and J gave up 3 bases; unmatched junction bases: 9. CDR1 is MDHEN, CDR2 SYDVKM, per germline. The CDR3 covers 15 residues. The CDR3, as DNA: TGTGCCAGCAGTGCTTCTGACAGGGATGACACTGAAGCTTTCTTT. Translation: CASSASDRDDTEAFF. The complete variable domain, with remaining parts taken from reference TRBV28 and TRBJ1-1, reads DVKVTQSSRYLVKRTGEKVFLECVQDMDHENMFWYRQDPGLGLRLIYFSYDVKMKEKGDIPEGYSVSREKKERFSLILESASTNQTSMYLCASSASDRDDTEAFFGQGTRLTVV.

The chain carries TRBV18 and TRBJ2-7, with TRBD2 matching 10 bases. This CDR3 region has 16 residues. Germline V gene data show CDR1 as KGHSH and CDR2 as LQKENI. V shed 2 bases and J 1 base; nucleotides not matched to a gene: 5. CDR3 nucleotide sequence: TGTGCCAGCTCACCAAGCCTAGCGGGAGCGTCCTACGAGCAGTACTTC. Translation: CASSPSLAGASYEQYF.

The chain uses TRBV6-5 and TRBJ2-1; 8 bases agree with TRBD1. This CDR3 has 13 residues. CDR1 is MNHEY, CDR2 SVGAGI, per germline. The J segment lost 5 bases and the V segment lost 5 bases, leaving 2 bases of the junction unmatched. The CDR3 here is CASSRTGNNEQFF. CDR3 sequence (DNA): TGTGCCAGCAGTCGGACAGGGAACAATGAGCAGTTCTTC.

This clone was detected once. The chain uses TRBV2 and TRBJ2-7; TRBD1 or TRBD2 may be the D gene (6 bases each). Trimming removed 7 bases from V and 5 bases from J, with 21 bases in between. Germline CDR1 SNHLY, CDR2 FYNNEI. The length of the CDR3 is 15 residues. CDR3 DNA sequence: TGTGCCAGCACCGCGCGGGACAAACTGCAAAACGAGCAGTACTTC. Protein product: CASTARDKLQNEQYF.

This sequence joins TRBV14 and TRBJ1-1, with D uncertain. The CDR3 contains 11 residues. Germline-derived CDR1 and CDR2 are SGHDN and FVKESK. The germline V and J ends were trimmed by 3 bases and 8 bases, with 7 bases remaining between them. In DNA form, the CDR3 reads TGTGCCAGCAGCCATGCGATAGAAGCTTTCTTT. Protein: CASSHAIEAFF.

This chain connects TRBV7-2 to TRBJ2-5; 7 bases agree with TRBD2. This CDR3 spans 13 amino acids. Germline V gives CDR1 SGHTA, CDR2 FQGNSA. J was trimmed by 7 bases and V by 5 bases; bases with no gene match: 7. The CDR3 sequence is CASSPRLAGTQYF. In nucleotides, the CDR3 is TGTGCCAGCAGCCCTAGACTAGCCGGGACCCAGTACTTC.

V is TRBV6-5 and J is TRBJ1-3, with TRBD1 as a possible D gene (5 bases). Per germline, CDR1 MNHEY and CDR2 SVGAGI. CDR3 length: 14 amino acids. Trimming cost V 7 bases and J 1 base, with 11 bases left between them. The CDR3 nucleotides are TGTGCCAGCACCGGGGGGGGTTCTGGAAACACCATATATTTT. Translated, it gives CASTGGGSGNTIYF.

This clone has only one observation. This chain links TRBV14 with TRBJ1-2, with a possible D match to TRBD1 (5 bases). This CDR3 region has 15 residues. Looked up from germline, CDR1 is SGHDN and CDR2 is FVKESK. The V and J ends lost 2 bases and 5 bases respectively, with 15 bases between them. CDR3 DNA sequence: TGTGCCAGCAGCCAATGGGGCAACACGAGATATGGCTACACCTTC. Its translation: CASSQWGNTRYGYTF.

DNA of the CDR3: TGTGCCAGCAGCTTAAAAGGACTCGAGACACCTAGCACAGATACGCAGTATTTT. It translates to CASSLKGLETPSTDTQYF. The V gene is TRBV7-3, the J gene TRBJ2-3; perhaps TRBD2 as D (5 bases). Germline CDR1 SGHTA, CDR2 FQGTGA. Between the trimmed V and J ends, which lost 1 base and 0 bases, there was a span of 17 bases. The CDR3 runs 18 residues.

This chain connects TRBV10-3 to TRBJ2-3; 7 bases are shared with TRBD2. This CDR3 contains 14 residues. Germline V gene sequence: CDR1 ENHRY, CDR2 SYGVKD. V shed 4 bases, J shed 6 bases, and the junction held 7 bases outside the gene matches. This CDR3 reads CAISVGGERDTQYF. The CDR3 nucleotides are TGTGCCATCAGTGTTGGGGGGGAGAGGGATACGCAGTATTTT.

V gene TRBV10-3 combines with J gene TRBJ1-3; no definite D call. The CDR3 extends over 12 amino acids. V was pared by 6 bases and J by 0 bases, with 3 bases between. Looked up from germline, CDR1 is ENHRY and CDR2 is SYGVKD. Here the CDR3 DNA reads TGTGCCATCAGGGGCTCTGGAAACACCATATATTTT. It encodes CAIRGSGNTIYF.

The chain combines TRBV24-1 with TRBJ1-1, with D possibly matching TRBD1 (5 bases). The V end was cut by 8 bases, the J end by 2 bases, with 11 bases between. This CDR3 contains 13 residues. Germline assignment: CDR1 KGHDR and CDR2 SFDVKD. CDR3 loop: CATKRGENTEAFF. CDR3 sequence (DNA): TGTGCCACCAAAAGGGGCGAAAACACTGAAGCTTTCTTT.

The gene calls are TRBV24-1 and TRBJ1-2; D call uncertain. V lost 3 bases and J lost 10, with 11 bases in between. This CDR3 spans 12 amino acids. The germline CDR1 and CDR2 sequences are KGHDR and SFDVKD. The CDR3 is CATSDGRVDYTF. The CDR3 DNA is TGTGCCACCAGTGATGGTCGAGTAGACTACACCTTC.

V usage is TRBV28 and J usage is TRBJ1-1, with D uncertain. The CDR3 has 14 amino acids. The V end lost 4 bases, the J end lost 1 base, and 10 bases lay between the germline ends. Germline V gene data show CDR1 as MDHEN and CDR2 as SYDVKM. CDR3 nucleotide sequence: TGTGCCAGCAGTTCCCCCGACAAGAACACTGAAGCTTTCTTT. Protein product: CASSSPDKNTEAFF.

The table lists this clone with a count of one. This chain connects TRBV6-5 to TRBJ1-4, with 7 bases lining up with TRBD1. The V and J ends lost 9 bases and 4 bases, in that order; junction bases with no gene match: 8. This CDR3 contains 14 residues. Germline V gene data show CDR1 as MNHEY and CDR2 as SVGAGI. The DNA for the CDR3 is TGTGCCAGTATCCCCGGGACAGTTAATGAAAAACTGTTTTTT. This sequence encodes CASIPGTVNEKLFF.

The V gene is TRBV18, the J gene TRBJ2-1, with D perhaps matching TRBD2 (6 bases). Germline V gives CDR1 KGHSH, CDR2 LQKENI. The CDR3 consists of 16 residues. Trimming removed 3 bases from V and 6 bases from J, with 18 bases in between. The CDR3 DNA follows: TGTGCCAGCTCACCTGCCAGAGGCGGGAACGGCAATGAGCAGTTCTTC. Its translation: CASSPARGGNGNEQFF.

A single count supports this clone. The chain couples TRBV20-1 to TRBJ1-4; D is ambiguous. Germline V gene lookup returns CDR1 DFQATT and CDR2 SNEGSKA (reference sequence). The CDR3 has 11 amino acids. V shed 6 bases and J shed 8 bases, with 10 bases lying between them. The CDR3 loop reads CSAGSSEKLFF. The CDR3 region has the DNA TGCAGTGCCGGGAGCAGCGAAAAACTGTTTTTT.

The gene calls are TRBV5-4 and TRBJ2-7; 7 bases map to TRBD2. V lost 4 bases and J lost 5; bases outside the gene matches: 3. The CDR3 is 12 residues long. Germline CDR1 reads SGHNT; CDR2 reads YYREEE (reference sequence). The DNA for the CDR3 is TGTGCCAGCAGCAGGGAGGGTGACGAGCAGTACTTC. It yields the protein CASSREGDEQYF.

The chain recombines TRBV28 with TRBJ1-5, with 7 bases matching TRBD1. The CDR3 has 16 residues. The trim removed 6 bases at V and 0 bases at J, leaving 8 bases unmatched. Germline V gene data show CDR1 as MDHEN and CDR2 as SYDVKM. CDR3 protein: CASSPPTGNSNQPQHF. The CDR3 DNA sequence: TGTGCCAGCAGCCCCCCGACAGGGAATAGCAATCAGCCCCAGCATTTT.

The chain is built from TRBV12-2 and TRBJ2-3; the table assigns TRBD2, which was not confirmed against the DNA. TRBV12-2 is a listed pseudogene. This CDR3 spans 11 amino acids. CDR3 sequence: CASRFEDTQYF. The DNA of the CDR3 is TGTGCAAGTCGCTTCGAGGATACGCAGTATTTT.

This chain uses TRBV9 with TRBJ1-3; D remains unclear. Trimming left V 4 bases short and J 8 bases short, with 19 bases between. Per germline, CDR1 SGDLS and CDR2 YYNGEE. This CDR3 spans 15 amino acids. CDR3 protein: CASSSMDSSKYTIYF. The CDR3 nucleotides read TGTGCCAGCAGCTCAATGGACTCTTCGAAGTACACCATATATTTT.

This rearrangement joins TRBV10-2 to TRBJ1-2; D unresolved. This CDR3 comprises 13 residues. CDR1 is WSHSY and CDR2 is SAAADI in the germline V gene. V shed 1 base and J shed 8 bases, with 11 bases lying between them. The CDR3 bases are TGCGCCAGCAGTGAGTTTCTAGGGCAGGGCTACACCTTC. Protein product: CASSEFLGQGYTF.